Shown below are 29 T cell receptor beta chains from a single sample sequenced in a study of blood T cell repertoires in COVID-19. Sequencing was performed with immunoSEQ multiplex PCR; in TCRdb, only in-frame clones are kept and a portion is missing. The sample lists around 270,000 clones, 86% occurring once. The specimen sequenced was peripheral blood. These receptors came from a man aged 25 to 40 with active or convalescent COVID-19.

This clone occurred once. This sequence joins TRBV5-1 and TRBJ1-5; D ambiguous. The length of the CDR3 is 15 residues. Germline CDR1 is SGHRS and CDR2 is YFSETQ. Trimming left V 0 bases short and J 1 base short, with 8 bases between. As DNA, the CDR3 is TGCGCCAGCAGCTTGGATTGGGCCAGCAATCAGCCCCAGCATTTT. The encoded protein is CASSLDWASNQPQHF.

This clone was counted a few times. The rearrangement links TRBV19 to TRBJ1-3; D call uncertain. Trimming stripped 7 bases from V and 0 bases from J, with 16 bases between. Germline assignment: CDR1 LNHDA and CDR2 SQIVND (reference sequence). This CDR3 comprises 16 residues. The CDR3 DNA is TGTGCCAGTACCAGAGGGCCGCAGAGCTCTGGAAACACCATATATTTT. It translates to CASTRGPQSSGNTIYF.

The chain carries TRBV7-9 and TRBJ1-4; 7 nucleotides line up with TRBD1. The CDR3 is 15 residues long. The J segment lost 10 bases and the V segment lost 4 bases, leaving 12 bases of the junction unmatched. Germline CDR1 reads SEHNR; CDR2 reads FQNEAQ (reference sequence). The CDR3 region is CASSYRDSGHGKLFF. The CDR3 nucleotides are TGTGCCAGCAGCTATCGGGACAGCGGCCATGGAAAACTGTTTTTT.

The CDR3 DNA reads TGTGCCAGCAGCCCCGGACATAGGACTGAAGCTTTCTTT. Translating it yields CASSPGHRTEAFF. The J gene is TRBJ1-1, the V gene TRBV5-6, with a tentative D call TRBD1 (5 bases). Germline loops: CDR1 SGHDT, CDR2 YYEEEE. Trimming removed 4 bases at V and 5 bases at J, with 12 bases between. The CDR3 spans 13 residues. Together with reference TRBV5-6 and TRBJ1-1, the CDR3 gives the full variable domain: DAGVTQSPTHLIKTRGQQVTLRCSPKSGHDTVSWYQQALGQGPQFIFQYYEEEERQRGNFPDRFSGHQFPNYSSELNVNALLLGDSALYLCASSPGHRTEAFFGQGTRLTVV.

In its sample, this clone was seen once. J is TRBJ2-1 and V is TRBV11-2; 7 bases align to TRBD1. The V gene's germline CDR1 is SGHAT and CDR2 FQNNGV. Trimming removed 3 bases from V and 0 bases from J; junction bases left unmatched: 2. The CDR3 totals 15 residues. CDR3 DNA sequence: TGTGCCAGCAGCTTCGACAGGGACTCCTACAATGAGCAGTTCTTC. Translation: CASSFDRDSYNEQFF.

Details on this clone: The junction departs from the called germline gene at one end, perhaps through a read error. V and J are TRBV12-3 or TRBV12-4 and TRBJ1-1; D is perhaps TRBD1 (6 bases). The CDR3 runs to 12 residues. CDR3 bases: TGTGCCAGCAGTCCATCCGGCCCCGGACAGACCTTT. Encoded protein: CASSPSGPGQTF.

V gene TRBV3-1 (or the pseudogene TRBV3-2) combines with J gene TRBJ1-1, with 9 bases that match TRBD1. Germline CDR1 reads LGHDT; CDR2 reads YNNKEL (reference sequence). The V gene end was trimmed by 3 bases and the J gene end by 2 bases; junction bases not matched to a gene: 4. The CDR3 sequence is 15 residues long. In nucleotides, the CDR3 is TGTGCCAGCAGCCAGCGGACAGGGGCAAACACTGAAGCTTTCTTT. As protein: CASSQRTGANTEAFF.

The chain couples TRBV5-1 to TRBJ1-1; 8 nucleotides match TRBD1. Germline-derived CDR1 and CDR2 are SGHRS and YFSETQ. J gave up 5 bases and V 4 bases, and 10 bases lay outside the gene matches. The CDR3 is made up of 15 amino acids. CDR3 bases: TGCGCCAGCAGCCTAACGGGACAGGTTGAGACTGAAGCTTTCTTT. Encoded protein: CASSLTGQVETEAFF.

The chain links TRBV7-2 to TRBJ1-1; D is undetermined. V was cut by 7 bases and J by 2 bases, with 11 bases left in between. CDR1 is SGHTA, CDR2 FQGNSA, per germline. This CDR3 has 13 amino acids. The CDR3 is CASTPSANTEAFF. In nucleotides, the CDR3 is TGTGCCAGCACCCCCAGCGCTAACACTGAAGCTTTCTTT.

This clone has a single count. The chain has TRBV4-2 and TRBJ2-5; possibly TRBD2 for D (5 bases). Germline CDR1 reads LGHNA; CDR2 reads YNFKEQ. With 2 bases removed from V and 5 bases from J, the gap between germline ends came to 12 bases. The CDR3 sequence is 14 residues long. The CDR3 spells CASSQPTSLETQYF. As DNA, the CDR3 is TGTGCCAGCAGCCAACCTACTAGTCTGGAGACCCAGTACTTC.

The chain is built from TRBV12-3 or TRBV12-4 and TRBJ2-5, with TRBD2 as a possible D gene (5 bases). This CDR3 is 13 amino acids long. Between the trimmed V and J ends, which lost 5 bases and 1 base, there was a span of 8 bases. This CDR3 is CASSPGIQETQYF. CDR3 DNA sequence: TGTGCCAGCAGTCCCGGGATCCAAGAGACCCAGTACTTC.

This chain joins TRBV5-1 and TRBJ2-3, with D tentatively TRBD2 (5 bases). The CDR3 totals 14 residues. Germline values: CDR1 SGHRS, CDR2 YFSETQ. V was clipped by 4 bases and J by 4 bases, with 13 bases between them. CDR3 region: CASSLGEGADTQYF. In DNA form, the CDR3 reads TGCGCCAGCAGCCTCGGTGAGGGTGCAGATACGCAGTATTTT.

The chain recombines TRBV6-2 or TRBV6-3 with TRBJ2-5, with D possibly TRBD2 on 5 matching bases. Trimming took 4 bases from V and 4 from J, leaving 13 bases between them. The CDR3 contains 14 residues. Germline CDR1 MNHEY, CDR2 SVGEGT. In nucleotides, the CDR3 is TGTGCCAGCAGTTCCTGGGGAGTACGAGAGACCCAGTACTTC. It yields the protein CASSSWGVRETQYF.

This chain connects TRBV6-2 or TRBV6-3 to TRBJ2-7; 8 nucleotides agree with TRBD1. Germline CDR1 is MNHEY and CDR2 is SVGEGT. Germline trimming cut 3 bases from V and 2 bases from J; bases unmatched to any gene: 6. The CDR3 extends over 15 amino acids. CDR3 DNA: TGTGCCAGCAGTTATACCTCAGGGGGCACCTACGAGCAGTACTTC. Translated: CASSYTSGGTYEQYF.

The chain uses TRBV7-9 and TRBJ1-1; D gene ambiguous. The germline V and J ends were trimmed by 1 base and 4 bases, with 7 bases remaining between them. CDR1 and CDR2 (germline): SEHNR, FQNEAQ (reference sequence). The CDR3 totals 13 residues. CDR3 in amino acids: CASSLVLGTEAFF. Written as DNA, the CDR3 is TGTGCCAGCAGCTTAGTGCTCGGCACTGAAGCTTTCTTT.

The chain has TRBV18 and TRBJ2-1; 11 bases fit TRBD1. V dropped 2 bases and J dropped 10; count of bases not matched to a gene: 4. Per germline, CDR1 KGHSH and CDR2 LQKENI. CDR3 length: 14 residues. The CDR3 sequence is CASSPGTGGREQFF. DNA of the CDR3: TGTGCCAGCTCACCAGGGACAGGGGGGCGCGAGCAGTTCTTC.

V usage is TRBV19 and J usage is TRBJ2-3; 13 positions match TRBD2. CDR3 length equals 15 residues. Germline CDR1 and CDR2: LNHDA and SQIVND (reference sequence). Germline trimming cut 4 bases from V and 5 bases from J; bases unmatched to any gene: 3. CDR3: CASSTLAGGQDTQYF. The CDR3 coding sequence is TGTGCCAGTAGTACACTAGCGGGGGGGCAAGATACGCAGTATTTT.

This rearrangement joins TRBV19 to TRBJ1-1; D remains ambiguous. Trimming left V 4 bases short and J 8 bases short, with 14 bases between. The CDR3 consists of 13 residues. Per germline, CDR1 LNHDA and CDR2 SQIVND (reference sequence). The CDR3 loop is CASSSTVLAEAFF. The CDR3 DNA follows: TGTGCCAGTAGTAGTACAGTTCTTGCCGAAGCTTTCTTT.

J is TRBJ1-1 and V is TRBV5-1, with D unclear. V was pared by 4 bases and J by 1 base, with 8 bases between. This CDR3 contains 13 residues. The germline gives CDR1 SGHRS, CDR2 YFSETQ. The CDR3 protein is CASSQTANTEAFF. The CDR3 nucleotides read TGCGCCAGCAGCCAAACAGCGAACACTGAAGCTTTCTTT.

This sequence joins TRBV27 and TRBJ2-7, with D unresolved. Germline loops: CDR1 MNHEY, CDR2 SMNVEV (reference sequence). The V gene lost 5 bases and the J gene lost 3 bases, with 11 bases spanning the gap. The CDR3 length is 13 residues. The CDR3 protein is CASSLQENYEQYF. CDR3 bases: TGTGCCAGCAGTCTCCAGGAAAACTACGAGCAGTACTTC.

This sequence joins TRBV29-1 and TRBJ2-2; D remains unclear. Trimming pared 4 bases from V and 6 bases from J, leaving 9 bases between. Germline lookup yields CDR1 SQVTM and CDR2 ANQGSEA. The CDR3 has 12 amino acids. DNA for the CDR3: TGCAGCGTTGCTGGTCTAGCCGGGGAGCTGTTTTTT. As protein: CSVAGLAGELFF.

The chain recombines TRBV7-9 with TRBJ1-1; 7 bases map to TRBD1. V dropped 4 bases and J dropped 5; count of bases not matched to a gene: 10. This CDR3 is built from 15 residues. Germline V CDR1 and CDR2: SEHNR, FQNEAQ (reference sequence). Here the CDR3 reads CASSSYRGLGTEAFF. Written as DNA, the CDR3 is TGTGCCAGCAGCTCGTACAGGGGCTTGGGGACTGAAGCTTTCTTT.

CDR3 region: CASSFPGIPGNTIYF. CDR3 DNA sequence: TGTGCCAGCAGTTTCCCGGGGATTCCAGGAAACACCATATATTTT. The V gene is TRBV27, the J gene TRBJ1-3; no definite D call. This CDR3 is 15 amino acids long. The V and J ends lost 3 bases and 4 bases respectively, with 13 bases between them. Per germline, CDR1 MNHEY and CDR2 SMNVEV (reference sequence).

This chain uses TRBV4-1 with TRBJ2-1; a possible D gene is TRBD2 (6 bases). Looked up from germline, CDR1 is MGHRA and CDR2 is YSYEKL. The CDR3 runs to 15 residues. The germline V and J ends were trimmed by 4 bases and 6 bases, with 16 bases remaining between them. The CDR3 nucleotides are TGCGCCAGCAGCCCCCGACTAGGTTTCGGCAATGAGCAGTTCTTC. This sequence encodes CASSPRLGFGNEQFF.

This clone came up a few times. The chain is built from TRBV7-2 and TRBJ2-2; 9 nucleotides match TRBD2. The V segment lost 5 bases and the J segment 4 bases; nucleotides outside the gene matches: 8. CDR1 SGHTA and CDR2 FQGNSA come from the germline V gene. The CDR3 runs to 16 residues. CDR3 coding DNA: TGTGCCAGCAGCCCTCCTAGCGGGGAGGGCACCGGGGAGCTGTTTTTT. This encodes CASSPPSGEGTGELFF.

The gene calls are TRBV7-2 and TRBJ1-3, with TRBD1 identical over 7 bases. Per germline, CDR1 SGHTA and CDR2 FQGNSA. V shed 5 bases and J 3 bases; nucleotides not matched to a gene: 13. This CDR3 has 17 residues. This CDR3 is CASSPPKTGEFGNTIYF. DNA for the CDR3: TGTGCCAGCAGCCCGCCCAAAACAGGGGAGTTTGGAAACACCATATATTTT.

V and J are TRBV7-2 and TRBJ2-3, with D perhaps matching TRBD2 (7 bases). Trimming cost V 0 bases and J 4 bases, with 17 bases left between them. Germline CDR1 and CDR2: SGHTA and FQGNSA. This CDR3 region has 17 residues. The CDR3 nucleotides read TGTGCCAGCAGCTTAGCGGGGGCGCGGGGGAGCCCAGATACGCAGTATTTT. Amino acids: CASSLAGARGSPDTQYF.

The CDR3 DNA follows: TGTGCCAGCAGTTACGGGACAGGGGACAATCAGCCCCAGCATTTT. Translated: CASSYGTGDNQPQHF. V is TRBV6-5 and J is TRBJ1-5; 10 bases are shared with TRBD1. V was pared by 2 bases and J by 3 bases, with 1 base of the junction left unmatched. The germline V gene has CDR1 MNHEY and CDR2 SVGAGI. The CDR3 length is 15 residues.

CDR3: CASSLMTSDHHQPQHF. CDR3 DNA sequence: TGTGCCAGCAGCTTGATGACATCAGACCACCATCAGCCCCAGCATTTT. The genes are TRBV11-1 and TRBJ1-5; D call uncertain. This CDR3 contains 16 residues. The germline CDR1 and CDR2 sequences are SGHAT and FQDESV (reference sequence). Trimming pared 3 bases from V and 5 bases from J, leaving 17 bases between.